The present T cell receptor (beta chain) was sequenced within a study of graft-versus-host responses after intestinal transplantation. For the study at large: Recipients got multivisceral, liver-intestinal, or isolated intestinal transplants. Recipients uniformly received anti-thymocyte globulin induction, followed by tacrolimus and steroids for roughly three years.

The repertoire was sequenced with immunoSEQ multiplex PCR; TCRdb's copy has only in-frame clones and lacks some. The sample includes about 45,000 clones, roughly 91% of them seen just once. This CDR3 comprises 13 residues. The germline V gene encodes CDR1 SNHLY and CDR2 FYNNEI. V was trimmed by 9 bases and J by 2 bases, leaving 13 bases between them. The rearrangement links TRBV2 to TRBJ1-1; D perhaps matches TRBD1 (5 bases). The sequences come from PBMCs, collected 524 days after transplant. The clonotype originates from a human patient who received an intestinal transplant, so some T cells may come from the graft donor. The CDR3 spells CASLDSPNTEAFF. The CDR3 DNA reads as TGTGCCAGTTTAGACAGTCCCAACACTGAAGCTTTCTTT.